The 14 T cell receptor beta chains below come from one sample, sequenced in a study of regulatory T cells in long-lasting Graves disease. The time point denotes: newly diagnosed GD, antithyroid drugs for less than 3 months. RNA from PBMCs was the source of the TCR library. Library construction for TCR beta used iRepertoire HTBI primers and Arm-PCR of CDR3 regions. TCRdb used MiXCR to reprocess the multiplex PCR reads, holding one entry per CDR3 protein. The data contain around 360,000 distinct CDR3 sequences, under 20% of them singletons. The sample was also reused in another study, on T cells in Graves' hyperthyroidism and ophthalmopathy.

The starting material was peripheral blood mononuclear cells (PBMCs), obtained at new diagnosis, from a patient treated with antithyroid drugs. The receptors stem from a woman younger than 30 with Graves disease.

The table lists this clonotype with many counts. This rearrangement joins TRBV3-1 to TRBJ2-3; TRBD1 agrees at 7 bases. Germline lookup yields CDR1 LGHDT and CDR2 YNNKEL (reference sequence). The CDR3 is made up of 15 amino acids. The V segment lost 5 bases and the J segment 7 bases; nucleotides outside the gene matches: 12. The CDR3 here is CASSNRQGRIYTQYF. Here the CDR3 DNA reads TGTGCCAGCAGCAATCGACAGGGTCGGATATATACGCAGTATTTT.

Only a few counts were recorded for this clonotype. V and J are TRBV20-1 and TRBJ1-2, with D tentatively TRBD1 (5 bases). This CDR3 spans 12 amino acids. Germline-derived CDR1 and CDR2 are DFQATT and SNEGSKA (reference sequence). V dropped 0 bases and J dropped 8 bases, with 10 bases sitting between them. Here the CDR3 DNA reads TGCAGTGCTAGAGACAGGGATTGGGGCTACACCTTC. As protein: CSARDRDWGYTF.

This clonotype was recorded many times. CDR3 DNA: TGCGCCAGCAGGACGACAGGCACCTACGAGCAGTACTTC. Its protein product is CASRTTGTYEQYF. The rearrangement uses TRBV10-2 and TRBJ2-7, with D possibly matching TRBD1 (6 bases). Deletions cut 6 bases from V and 2 bases from J, with 11 bases between. Germline V gene data show CDR1 as WSHSY and CDR2 as SAAADI. The CDR3 sequence is 13 residues long.

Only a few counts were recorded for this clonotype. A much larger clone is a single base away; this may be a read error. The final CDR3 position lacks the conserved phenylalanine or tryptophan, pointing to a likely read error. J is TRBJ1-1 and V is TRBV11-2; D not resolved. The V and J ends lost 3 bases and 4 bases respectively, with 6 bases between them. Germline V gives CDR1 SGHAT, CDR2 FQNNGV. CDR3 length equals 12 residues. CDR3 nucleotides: TGTGCCAGCAGCTTTACTAGCACTGAAGCTTTCCTT. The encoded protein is CASSFTSTEAFL.

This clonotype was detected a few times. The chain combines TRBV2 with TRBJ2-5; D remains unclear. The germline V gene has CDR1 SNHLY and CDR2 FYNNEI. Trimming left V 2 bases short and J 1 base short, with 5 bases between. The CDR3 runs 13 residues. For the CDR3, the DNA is TGTGCCAGCAGTGAATTTGTCCAAGAGACCCAGTACTTC. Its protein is CASSEFVQETQYF.

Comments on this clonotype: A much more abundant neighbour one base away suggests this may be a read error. DNA of the CDR3: TGTGCCAGCGGTGAAGCCCTATACGAGCAGTACTTC. The encoded protein is CASGEALYEQYF. The J gene is TRBJ2-7, the V gene TRBV6-2 or TRBV6-3; D gene unclear. Trimming pared 8 bases from V and 4 bases from J, leaving 12 bases between. The CDR3 spans 12 residues. CDR1 is MNHEY and CDR2 is SVGEGT in the germline V gene.

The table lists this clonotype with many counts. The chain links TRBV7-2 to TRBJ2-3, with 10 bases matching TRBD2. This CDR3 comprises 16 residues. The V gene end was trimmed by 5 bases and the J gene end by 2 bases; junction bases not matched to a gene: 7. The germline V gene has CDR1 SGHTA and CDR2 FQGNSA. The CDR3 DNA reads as TGTGCCAGCAGCCCAGAGCGGGGGGGATTCACAGATACGCAGTATTTT. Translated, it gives CASSPERGGFTDTQYF.

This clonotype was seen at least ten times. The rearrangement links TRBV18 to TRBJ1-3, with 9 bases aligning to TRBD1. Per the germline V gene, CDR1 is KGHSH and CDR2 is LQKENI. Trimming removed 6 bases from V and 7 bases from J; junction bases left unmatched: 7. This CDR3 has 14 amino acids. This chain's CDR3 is CASSPGQGQNTIYF. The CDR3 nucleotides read TGTGCCAGCTCCCCGGGACAGGGACAGAACACCATATATTTT.

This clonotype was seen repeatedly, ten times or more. The CDR3 sequence: CASRYGDRTMNTEAFF. CDR3 bases: TGCGCCAGCAGGTATGGGGACCGAACTATGAACACTGAAGCTTTCTTT. The V and J genes are TRBV5-1 and TRBJ1-1, with D possibly matching TRBD1 (5 bases). V was shortened by 5 bases and J by 0 bases, with 17 bases between the two germline ends. In germline, CDR1 is SGHRS, CDR2 YFSETQ. This CDR3 contains 16 residues.

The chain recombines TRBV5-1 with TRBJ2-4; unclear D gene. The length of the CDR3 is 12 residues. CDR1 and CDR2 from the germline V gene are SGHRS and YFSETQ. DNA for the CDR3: TGCGTCCTGGGCTTAGCCAAAAACATTCAGTACTTC. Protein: CVLGLAKNIQYF.

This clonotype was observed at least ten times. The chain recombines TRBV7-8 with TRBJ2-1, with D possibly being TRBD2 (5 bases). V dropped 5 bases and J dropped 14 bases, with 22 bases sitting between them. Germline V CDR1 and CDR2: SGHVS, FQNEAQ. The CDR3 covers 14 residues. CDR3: CASSRLSSEAIKFF. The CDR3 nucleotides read TGTGCCAGCAGCCGACTTAGTAGCGAGGCGATCAAGTTCTTC.

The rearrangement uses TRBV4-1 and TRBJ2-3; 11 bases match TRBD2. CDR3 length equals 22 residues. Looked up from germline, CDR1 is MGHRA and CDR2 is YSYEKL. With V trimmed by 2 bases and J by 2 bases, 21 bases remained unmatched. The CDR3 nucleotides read TGCGCCAGCAGCCAACAAAATGGATTCGAGGGAGGACTAGCGGGTATCACAGATACGCAGTATTTT. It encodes CASSQQNGFEGGLAGITDTQYF.

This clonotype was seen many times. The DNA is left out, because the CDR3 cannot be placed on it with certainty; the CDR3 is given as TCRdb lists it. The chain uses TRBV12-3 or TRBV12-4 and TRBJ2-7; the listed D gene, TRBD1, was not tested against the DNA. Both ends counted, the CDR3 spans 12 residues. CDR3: CASSFAGGSTAF.

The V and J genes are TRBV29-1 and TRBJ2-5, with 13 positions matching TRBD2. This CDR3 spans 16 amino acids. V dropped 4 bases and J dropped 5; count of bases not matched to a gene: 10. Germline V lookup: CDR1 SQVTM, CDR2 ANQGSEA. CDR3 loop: CSVGTSGSSMGETQYF. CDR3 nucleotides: TGCAGCGTTGGGACTAGCGGGAGTTCGATGGGGGAGACCCAGTACTTC.